Shown below are 5 T cell receptor beta chains from a single sample sequenced in a study of blood T cell repertoires in COVID-19. The protocol was immunoSEQ multiplex PCR, while the TCRdb copy is restricted to in-frame clones and leaves out a portion. The profile covers 250,000 to 400,000 clones, with around 88% appearing a single time and under 2% taken by the ten largest. The specimen was peripheral blood. The source of these receptors is a woman in her thirties with COVID-19, enrolled during active disease.

The genes are TRBV7-9 and TRBJ2-3; 13 bases align to TRBD2. The germline gives CDR1 SEHNR, CDR2 FQNEAQ (reference sequence). After removal of 3 bases from V and 2 bases from J, the junction contained 2 bases not matched to a gene. The CDR3 has 16 residues. CDR3 coding DNA: TGTGCCAGCAGCTTCGGGACTAGCGGGACCACAGATACGCAGTATTTT. Protein product: CASSFGTSGTTDTQYF.

This clone was observed a single time. The gene calls are TRBV6-1 and TRBJ1-5, with TRBD1 as a possible D gene (5 bases). Germline V CDR1 and CDR2: MNHNS, SASEGT. The CDR3 is made up of 15 amino acids. Trimming took 7 bases from V and 1 from J, leaving 14 bases between them. CDR3 nucleotide sequence: TGTGCCAGCACCCCACTGGGGCAGAGCAATCAGCCCCAGCATTTT. This sequence encodes CASTPLGQSNQPQHF.

This rearrangement joins TRBV19 to TRBJ1-6; the match to TRBD1 covers 7 bases. Germline V gene data show CDR1 as LNHDA and CDR2 as SQIVND (reference sequence). V trimming: 5 bases; J trimming: 8 bases; junction bases outside the gene matches: 9. This CDR3 comprises 15 residues. The CDR3 here is CASSAYEGAYSPLHF. The CDR3 nucleotides are TGTGCCAGTAGTGCCTACGAGGGGGCTTATTCACCCCTCCACTTT.

Worth noting for this clone: Other DNA sequences in this sample translate to the same CDR3. This chain links TRBV6-5 with TRBJ2-2; TRBD2 matches at 7 bases. J gave up 5 bases and V 4 bases, and 1 base lay outside the gene matches. The CDR3 is made up of 13 amino acids. Germline values: CDR1 MNHEY, CDR2 SVGAGI. The CDR3 loop is CASSLGGTGELFF. CDR3 nucleotides: TGTGCCAGCAGTTTGGGAGGGACCGGGGAGCTGTTTTTT.

The rearrangement joins TRBV4-1 to TRBJ1-4; D may be TRBD1 (6 bases). CDR3 length: 15 amino acids. Trimming stripped 1 base from V and 8 bases from J, with 14 bases between. The germline gives CDR1 MGHRA, CDR2 YSYEKL. CDR3 loop: CASSQVQGASEKLFF. CDR3 nucleotides: TGCGCCAGCAGCCAAGTACAGGGTGCATCGGAAAAACTGTTTTTT.